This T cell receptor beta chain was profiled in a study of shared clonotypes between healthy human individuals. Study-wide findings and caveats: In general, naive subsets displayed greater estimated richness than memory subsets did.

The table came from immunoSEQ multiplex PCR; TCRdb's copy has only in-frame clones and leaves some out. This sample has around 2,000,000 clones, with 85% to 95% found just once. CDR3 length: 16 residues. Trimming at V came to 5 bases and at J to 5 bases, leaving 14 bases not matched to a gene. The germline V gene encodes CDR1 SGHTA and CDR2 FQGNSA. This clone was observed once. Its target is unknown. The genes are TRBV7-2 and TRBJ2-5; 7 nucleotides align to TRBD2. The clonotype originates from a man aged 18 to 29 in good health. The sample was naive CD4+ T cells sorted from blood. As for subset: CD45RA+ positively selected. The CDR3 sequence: CASSLRKGLVVETQYF. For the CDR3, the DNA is TGTGCCAGCAGCCTCCGCAAAGGACTAGTCGTTGAGACCCAGTACTTC.